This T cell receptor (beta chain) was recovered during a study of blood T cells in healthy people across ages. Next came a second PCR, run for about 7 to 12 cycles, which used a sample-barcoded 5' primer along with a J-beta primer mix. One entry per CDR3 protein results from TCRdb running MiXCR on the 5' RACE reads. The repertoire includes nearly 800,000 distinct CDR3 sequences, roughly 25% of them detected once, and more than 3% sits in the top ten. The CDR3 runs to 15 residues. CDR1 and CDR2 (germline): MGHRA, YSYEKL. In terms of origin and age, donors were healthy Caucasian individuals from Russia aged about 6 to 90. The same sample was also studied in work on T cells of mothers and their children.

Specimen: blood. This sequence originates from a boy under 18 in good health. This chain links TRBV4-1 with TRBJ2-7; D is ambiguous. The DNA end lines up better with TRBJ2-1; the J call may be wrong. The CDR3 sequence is CASSRVGSTYNEQFF. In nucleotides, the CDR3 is TGCGCCAGCAGCCGGGTGGGGTCTACCTACAATGAGCAGTTCTTC.